This TCR beta chain was recorded in a study of T cell changes during pregnancy in multiple sclerosis. Method: immunoSEQ multiplex PCR; TCRdb's copy keeps in-frame clones and lacks some. The sample includes some 120,000 clones, about 94% of them seen just once. This TCR was recovered from a female donor with multiple sclerosis, enrolled in a pregnancy study. Here the sequenced sample was peripheral blood, taken in the third trimester of pregnancy.

CDR3 nucleotides: TGTGCCAGCAGTTTCGGACTAGCGGAGATCTACGAGCAGTACTTC. Translated: CASSFGLAEIYEQYF. V usage is TRBV28 and J usage is TRBJ2-7; 10 bases fit TRBD2. After removal of 3 bases from V and 3 bases from J, the junction contained 5 bases not matched to a gene. Germline V CDR1 and CDR2: MDHEN, SYDVKM. There are 15 residues in the CDR3.